A single sample gave rise to the 14 T cell receptor beta chains below, sequenced in a study of T cell responses to AZD1222 COVID-19 vaccine. The method was immunoSEQ multiplex PCR; TCRdb's version includes in-frame clones alone and lacks a portion of them. The sample records over 25,000 clones, approximately 78% being singletons. Material: peripheral blood, obtained on day 0 of AZD1222 vaccination. The receptors derive from an adult in good health.

V is TRBV5-1 and J is TRBJ2-2; unclear D gene. Germline V gene lookup returns CDR1 SGHRS and CDR2 YFSETQ. V lost 0 bases and J lost 5, with 5 bases in between. The CDR3 loop spans 13 amino acids. The CDR3 region has the DNA TGCGCCAGCAGCTTGGAAGGAACCGGGGAGCTGTTTTTT. As protein: CASSLEGTGELFF.

V usage is TRBV6-5 and J usage is TRBJ1-5; TRBD1 agrees at 8 bases. CDR3 size: 15 residues. In germline, CDR1 is MNHEY, CDR2 SVGAGI. The V segment lost 7 bases and the J segment 4 bases; nucleotides outside the gene matches: 9. CDR3 region: CASNTQGARNQPQHF. CDR3 sequence (DNA): TGTGCCAGCAACACCCAGGGGGCGCGTAATCAGCCCCAGCATTTT.

V gene TRBV10-3 combines with J gene TRBJ1-1, with TRBD1 matching over 7 bases. There are 12 residues in the CDR3. The germline CDR1 and CDR2 sequences are ENHRY and SYGVKD. V was pared by 3 bases and J by 11 bases, with 6 bases of the junction left unmatched. In DNA form, the CDR3 reads TGTGCCATCAGTGATGGCAGGGGGAGGGCTTTCTTT. Protein: CAISDGRGRAFF.

This chain uses TRBV7-2 with TRBJ2-4, with D maybe TRBD2 (5 bases). Trimming removed 1 base at V and 1 base at J, with 5 bases between. Germline assignment: CDR1 SGHTA and CDR2 FQGNSA. The CDR3 totals 14 residues. CDR3 sequence (DNA): TGTGCCAGCAGCTTAGGGGAGGCCAAAAACATTCAGTACTTC. Amino acids: CASSLGEAKNIQYF. Full variable domain (remainder filled in from reference TRBV7-2 and TRBJ2-4): GAGVSQSPSNKVTEKGKDVELRCDPISGHTALYWYRQSLGQGLEFLIYFQGNSAPDKSGLPSDRFSAERTGGSVSTLTIQRTQQEDSAVYLCASSLGEAKNIQYFGAGTRLSVL.

The rearrangement links TRBV5-1 to TRBJ1-1, with 8 bases lining up with TRBD1. This CDR3 has 14 residues. CDR1 SGHRS and CDR2 YFSETQ come from the germline V gene. V dropped 4 bases and J dropped 5; count of bases not matched to a gene: 7. The CDR3 sequence is CASSEGQAWTEAFF. The CDR3 nucleotides read TGCGCCAGCAGCGAGGGACAGGCTTGGACTGAAGCTTTCTTT.

The sample holds a few counts of this clone. The junction differs from germline at one of its ends, possibly a read error. The chain is built from TRBV7-7 and TRBJ2-5; D possibly corresponds to TRBD1 (6 bases). Germline lookup yields CDR1 SSHAT and CDR2 FNYEAQ (reference sequence). CDR3 length: 15 amino acids. The CDR3 DNA reads TGTGCTAGCAGCTTAGAGTTTTCAGGGGCCGAGACCCAGTACTTC. Translating it yields CASSLEFSGAETQYF.

This clone was seen only a few times. The chain combines TRBV5-6 with TRBJ1-1, with D hard to call. Trimming removed 3 bases at V and 5 bases at J, with 5 bases between. Germline CDR1 and CDR2: SGHDT and YYEEEE. There are 11 residues in the CDR3. Written as DNA, the CDR3 is TGTGCCAGCAGCTCTTTTACTGAAGCTTTCTTT. As protein: CASSSFTEAFF.

V and J are TRBV19 and TRBJ1-5; D might be TRBD1 (5 bases). The CDR3 is 16 amino acids. The germline V gene encodes CDR1 LNHDA and CDR2 SQIVND (reference sequence). Trimming removed 2 bases from V and 5 bases from J, with 16 bases in between. As DNA, the CDR3 is TGTGCCAGTAGTATAACCCGAAGACAGCAATATCAGCCCCAGCATTTT. It codes for CASSITRRQQYQPQHF.

V gene TRBV12-5 combines with J gene TRBJ2-3, with 9 bases that match TRBD1. This CDR3 spans 15 amino acids. The V gene's germline CDR1 is LGHNT and CDR2 FRNRAP. The ends lost 4 bases at V and 4 bases at J; junction bases unmatched: 6. In nucleotides, the CDR3 is TGTGCTAGTGGTTCGCGGACAGGGGTGGCAGATACGCAGTATTTT. Its protein is CASGSRTGVADTQYF. The whole variable domain, remainder taken from reference TRBV12-5 and TRBJ2-3, is DARVTQTPRHKVTEMGQEVTMRCQPILGHNTVFWYRQTMMQGLELLAYFRNRAPLDDSGMPKDRFSAEMPDATLATLKIQPSEPRDSAVYFCASGSRTGVADTQYFGPGTRLTVL.

The V gene is TRBV6-5, the J gene TRBJ1-4, with D uncertain. CDR1 and CDR2 (germline): MNHEY, SVGAGI. V lost 5 bases and J lost 5, with 6 bases in between. This CDR3 comprises 12 residues. In DNA form, the CDR3 reads TGTGCCAGCAGTCGCCGCAATGAAAAACTGTTTTTT. Translated: CASSRRNEKLFF.

The V and J genes are TRBV7-9 and TRBJ2-1, with a possible D match to TRBD1 (5 bases). The germline gives CDR1 SEHNR, CDR2 FQNEAQ (reference sequence). The V end was cut by 5 bases, the J end by 4 bases, with 18 bases between. This CDR3 has 16 residues. CDR3 loop: CASSTESAQGYNEQFF. The CDR3 DNA follows: TGTGCCAGCAGCACCGAGTCGGCTCAGGGATACAATGAGCAGTTCTTC.

This chain uses TRBV20-1 with TRBJ2-5; possibly TRBD1 for D (5 bases). This CDR3 has 11 residues. CDR1 DFQATT and CDR2 SNEGSKA come from the germline V gene (reference sequence). The V and J ends lost 7 bases and 3 bases respectively, with 9 bases between them. The CDR3 region is CSVKGEETQYF. CDR3 coding DNA: TGCAGTGTGAAAGGGGAAGAGACCCAGTACTTC.

This clone appeared a single time. The genes are TRBV19 and TRBJ1-1; D call uncertain. CDR3 length: 11 residues. V lost 7 bases to trimming and J lost 9 bases, with 12 bases between them. Germline loops: CDR1 LNHDA, CDR2 SQIVND (reference sequence). CDR3 residues: CASKSSHQAFF. The DNA for the CDR3 is TGTGCCAGTAAAAGCAGCCACCAAGCTTTCTTT.

The chain is built from TRBV5-4 and TRBJ1-2; D unresolved. Germline assignment: CDR1 SGHNT and CDR2 YYREEE (reference sequence). Trimming removed 0 bases from V and 3 bases from J, with 12 bases in between. The CDR3 has 15 amino acids. Written as DNA, the CDR3 is TGTGCCAGCAGCTTGGTGGAGTTTCCAGACTATGGCTACACCTTC. It translates to CASSLVEFPDYGYTF.